A single sample gave rise to the 32 T cell receptor beta chains below, sequenced in a study of blood T cell repertoires in COVID-19. TCRdb's copy holds only in-frame clones and misses some; the assay was immunoSEQ multiplex PCR. The table has 94,000 or so clones, around 80% seen once. Sequencing input: peripheral blood. All receptors come from a man aged 60 to 75 with acute or convalescent COVID-19.

The V call is TRBV5-1, the J call TRBJ1-6; 8 nucleotides line up with TRBD1. V lost 0 bases, J lost 7 bases, and 12 bases stayed unmatched. Looked up from germline, CDR1 is SGHRS and CDR2 is YFSETQ. The CDR3 is made up of 18 amino acids. CDR3 sequence reads: CASSLAGLQGAKNSPLHF. CDR3 DNA sequence: TGCGCCAGCAGCTTGGCAGGCCTCCAGGGGGCTAAGAATTCACCCCTCCACTTT. Looking up the rest from reference TRBV5-1 and TRBJ1-6 gives the full variable domain: KAGVTQTPRYLIKTRGQQVTLSCSPISGHRSVSWYQQTPGQGLQFLFEYFSETQRNKGNFPGRFSGRQFSNSRSEMNVSTLELGDSALYLCASSLAGLQGAKNSPLHFGNGTRLTVT.

The rearrangement uses TRBV15 and TRBJ1-5; D not resolved. This CDR3 has 15 residues. Deletions cut 6 bases from V and 0 bases from J, with 12 bases between. The V gene's germline CDR1 is LNHNV and CDR2 YYDKDF (reference sequence). DNA for the CDR3: TGTGCCACCAGTAGGTTTGAGGCTAGCAATCAGCCCCAGCATTTT. This translates into CATSRFEASNQPQHF.

In nucleotides, the CDR3 is TGTGCCAGCAGCCGAAGGACTAGCGGGGGGGCGTCTGACACCGGGGAGCTGTTTTTT. Its translation: CASSRRTSGGASDTGELFF. The chain combines TRBV4-2 with TRBJ2-2; 15 bases match TRBD2. Trimming at V came to 4 bases and at J to 3 bases, leaving 9 bases not matched to a gene. CDR3 length: 19 residues. Per germline, CDR1 LGHNA and CDR2 YNFKEQ.

The chain has TRBV7-9 and TRBJ2-7; 9 nucleotides align to TRBD1. Per the germline V gene, CDR1 is SEHNR and CDR2 is FQNEAQ (reference sequence). There are 15 residues in the CDR3. The V and J ends lost 1 base and 6 bases, in that order; junction bases with no gene match: 7. CDR3 bases: TGTGCCAGCAGCTTAGGGGACAGGGAGTTTGGCGAGCAGTACTTC. It codes for CASSLGDREFGEQYF. Using reference TRBV7-9 and TRBJ2-7 for the parts outside the CDR3, the full variable domain is DTGVSQNPRHKITKRGQNVTFRCDPISEHNRLYWYRQTLGQGPEFLTYFQNEAQLEKSRLLSDRFSAERPKGSFSTLEIQRTEQGDSAMYLCASSLGDREFGEQYFGPGTRLTVT.

The chain links TRBV5-4 to TRBJ2-7; perhaps TRBD2 as D (6 bases). The CDR3 spans 15 residues. From germline, CDR1 is SGHNT and CDR2 YYREEE (reference sequence). The ends were cut back, 6 bases at V and 2 bases at J, with 18 bases in the middle. CDR3 nucleotides: TGTGCCAGCATAGACCGGGCTGCGGGGACCTACGAGCAGTACTTC. Translated, it gives CASIDRAAGTYEQYF. Looking up the rest from reference TRBV5-4 and TRBJ2-7 gives the full variable domain: ETGVTQSPTHLIKTRGQQVTLRCSSQSGHNTVSWYQQALGQGPQFIFQYYREEENGRGNFPPRFSGLQFPNYSSELNVNALELDDSALYLCASIDRAAGTYEQYFGPGTRLTVT.

This chain links TRBV7-2 with TRBJ1-1; TRBD1 is a possible D gene (6 bases). The CDR3 extends over 13 amino acids. V was shortened by 1 base and J by 8 bases, with 11 bases between the two germline ends. Germline V lookup: CDR1 SGHTA, CDR2 FQGNSA. DNA of the CDR3: TGTGCCAGCAGCTTAGAGAGGGGGACAGAAGCTTTCTTT. It encodes CASSLERGTEAFF.

This rearrangement joins TRBV18 to TRBJ2-7; the match to TRBD1 covers 7 bases. The germline gives CDR1 KGHSH, CDR2 LQKENI. The J segment lost 3 bases and the V segment lost 4 bases, leaving 6 bases of the junction unmatched. The CDR3 consists of 14 residues. As DNA, the CDR3 is TGTGCCAGCTCACAGGGGAGACAGGGCTACGAGCAGTACGTC. It codes for CASSQGRQGYEQYV.

The chain joins TRBV27 to TRBJ1-6; 10 bases line up with TRBD1. With 3 bases clipped from V and 3 bases from J, the junction kept 5 bases outside the gene matches. The CDR3 extends over 17 amino acids. Germline V lookup: CDR1 MNHEY, CDR2 SMNVEV (reference sequence). This CDR3 is CASSLTGGLFYNSPLHF. The CDR3 coding sequence is TGTGCCAGCAGTTTGACAGGGGGCCTGTTCTATAATTCACCCCTCCACTTT.

The CDR3 here is CASSPERVNEKLFF. CDR3 in DNA: TGTGCCAGCTCACCAGAGAGGGTAAATGAAAAACTGTTTTTT. The rearrangement joins TRBV18 to TRBJ1-4; D ambiguous. Trimming removed 2 bases from V and 5 bases from J, with 9 bases in between. Germline CDR1 KGHSH, CDR2 LQKENI. CDR3 size: 14 residues. Full variable domain (missing parts from reference TRBV18 and TRBJ1-4): NAGVMQNPRHLVRRRGQEARLRCSPMKGHSHVYWYRQLPEEGLKFMVYLQKENIIDESGMPKERFSAEFPKEGPSILRIQQVVRGDSAAYFCASSPERVNEKLFFGSGTQLSVL.

V is TRBV3-1 (or the pseudogene TRBV3-2) and J is TRBJ2-1; weak D call: TRBD1 (6 bases). The V end lost 5 bases, the J end lost 8 bases, and 13 bases lay between the germline ends. Per germline, CDR1 LGHDT and CDR2 YNNKEL (reference sequence). The CDR3 is 13 residues long. CDR3: CASSFGQKDEQFF. In nucleotides, the CDR3 is TGTGCCAGCAGCTTTGGACAGAAGGATGAGCAGTTCTTC.

The sample holds a few counts of this clone. The chain links TRBV4-1 to TRBJ1-3; D is undetermined. The CDR3 totals 17 residues. CDR1 MGHRA and CDR2 YSYEKL come from the germline V gene. V was shortened by 0 bases and J by 0 bases, with 12 bases between the two germline ends. CDR3 coding DNA: TGCGCCAGCAGCCAAGATCTCTTCCTTAGCTCTGGAAACACCATATATTTT. Its protein product is CASSQDLFLSSGNTIYF.

This chain links TRBV28 with TRBJ1-4, with a tentative D call TRBD1 (5 bases). V lost 1 base and J 8 bases, leaving 11 bases between the germline ends. CDR1 MDHEN and CDR2 SYDVKM come from the germline V gene. The CDR3 is 14 residues long. The CDR3, as DNA: TGTGCCAGCAGTTTATCCGCCAGGGTAGAAAAACTGTTTTTT. Its translation is CASSLSARVEKLFF.

The rearrangement uses TRBV5-1 and TRBJ1-2; no firm D call. Germline CDR1 SGHRS, CDR2 YFSETQ. The CDR3 covers 20 residues. V lost 0 bases to trimming and J lost 3 bases, with 27 bases between them. CDR3 in amino acids: CASSLVSTARPTRPHYGYTF. The CDR3 region has the DNA TGCGCCAGCAGCTTGGTGTCTACCGCCCGCCCTACTCGCCCGCACTATGGCTACACCTTC.

The CDR3 DNA is TGTGCCAGCACCTACTGGGACAGCGAAAATTCACCCCTCCACTTT. Its translation: CASTYWDSENSPLHF. The rearrangement uses TRBV7-2 and TRBJ1-6, with 7 nucleotides matching TRBD1. V lost 7 bases to trimming and J lost 7 bases; unmatched junction nucleotides: 10. From germline, CDR1 is SGHTA and CDR2 FQGNSA. This CDR3 contains 15 residues.

This chain links TRBV10-3 with TRBJ1-6; D gene unclear. This CDR3 contains 12 residues. Germline loops: CDR1 ENHRY, CDR2 SYGVKD. V was cut by 0 bases and J by 10 bases, with 4 bases left in between. Written as DNA, the CDR3 is TGTGCCATCAGTGAGTCGCGCTCACCCCTCCACTTT. Translating gives CAISESRSPLHF.

This clone is labeled medium-sized. Here the CDR3 DNA reads TGTGCCAGCAGCCCAACTAGCGGGGGAACCGGGGAGCTGTTTTTT. Translation gives CASSPTSGGTGELFF. The chain employs TRBV4-2 and TRBJ2-2, with 11 nucleotides matching TRBD2. The germline V gene encodes CDR1 LGHNA and CDR2 YNFKEQ. The CDR3 covers 15 residues. V shed 4 bases, J shed 5 bases, and the junction held 3 bases outside the gene matches.

This chain uses TRBV30 with TRBJ1-6, with a weak D call TRBD1 (5 bases). CDR1 and CDR2 (germline): GTSNPN, SVGIG (reference sequence). This CDR3 is 20 amino acids long. The germline V and J ends were trimmed by 0 bases and 0 bases, with 21 bases remaining between them. As DNA, the CDR3 is TGTGCCTGGAGTGTGGATTCGGACACAGCAGGGCTCTCCTATAATTCACCCCTCCACTTT. Translated: CAWSVDSDTAGLSYNSPLHF.

The chain has TRBV28 and TRBJ2-3; 8 bases align to TRBD1. The V gene's germline CDR1 is MDHEN and CDR2 SYDVKM. The CDR3 contains 15 residues. Trimming took 6 bases from V and 7 from J; bases not matched to a gene: 12. Here the CDR3 reads CASSAPGQARNTQYF. CDR3 DNA: TGTGCCAGCAGCGCTCCGGGACAGGCTAGAAATACGCAGTATTTT.

The rearrangement joins TRBV7-2 to TRBJ2-1, with 7 bases aligning to TRBD1. This CDR3 is built from 16 residues. Losses at the gene ends were 9 bases for V and 0 bases for J; bases not matched to a gene: 11. Germline values: CDR1 SGHTA, CDR2 FQGNSA. CDR3 loop: CASRNRGTSSYNEQFF. The CDR3 nucleotides read TGTGCCAGTCGAAACAGGGGTACGAGCTCCTACAATGAGCAGTTCTTC.

The genes are TRBV6-1 and TRBJ1-2, with D tentatively TRBD1 (5 bases). From germline, CDR1 is MNHNS and CDR2 SASEGT. V lost 0 bases, J lost 8 bases, and 16 bases lay in between. The CDR3 loop spans 15 amino acids. CDR3 nucleotides: TGTGCCAGCAGTGAAGCAGCGGGACCGCCTAGAGGCTACACCTTC. As protein: CASSEAAGPPRGYTF.

The rearrangement joins TRBV28 to TRBJ1-6; a weak D match, TRBD1 (6 bases). Germline-derived CDR1 and CDR2 are MDHEN and SYDVKM. The V end was cut by 5 bases, the J end by 10 bases, with 18 bases between. The CDR3 runs 15 residues. The CDR3 reads CASSPSTGGSSPLHF. The CDR3 bases are TGTGCCAGCAGTCCGTCGACAGGTGGGTCGTCACCCCTCCACTTT.

This clone was seen only once. The V gene is TRBV6-2 or TRBV6-3, the J gene TRBJ2-1, with 8 positions matching TRBD1. CDR1 is MNHEY, CDR2 SVGEGT, per germline. The CDR3 has 14 residues. J lost 13 bases, V lost 6 bases, and 14 bases had no gene match. Here the CDR3 reads CASSGQGQASLQFF. The CDR3 coding sequence is TGTGCCAGCAGCGGACAGGGTCAGGCTTCGCTTCAGTTCTTC.

J is TRBJ1-1 and V is TRBV6-5; D ambiguous. This CDR3 has 13 residues. Germline loops: CDR1 MNHEY, CDR2 SVGAGI. Between the trimmed V and J ends, which lost 3 bases and 1 base, there was a span of 6 bases. CDR3 amino acids: CASSYGRNTEAFF. The CDR3 nucleotides are TGTGCCAGCAGTTATGGGAGGAACACTGAAGCTTTCTTT.

The gene calls are TRBV3-1 (or the pseudogene TRBV3-2) and TRBJ1-5, with 8 bases aligning to TRBD1. The CDR3 totals 16 residues. CDR1 is LGHDT and CDR2 is YNNKEL in the germline V gene (reference sequence). The V segment lost 3 bases and the J segment 3 bases; nucleotides outside the gene matches: 7. In DNA form, the CDR3 reads TGTGCCAGCAGCCAGGATGGACAGGGACTCAATCAGCCCCAGCATTTT. This gives the protein CASSQDGQGLNQPQHF.

The rearrangement links TRBV4-3 to TRBJ1-2; TRBD1 agrees at 8 bases. The CDR3 contains 15 residues. The germline V gene encodes CDR1 LGHNA and CDR2 YSLEER. Losses at the gene ends were 0 bases for V and 8 bases for J; bases not matched to a gene: 8. CDR3 loop: CASSQDGQGGRGYTF. Written as DNA, the CDR3 is TGCGCCAGCAGCCAAGATGGACAGGGAGGTCGCGGCTACACCTTC.

This chain connects TRBV27 to TRBJ1-2; 9 nucleotides line up with TRBD1. The ends lost 6 bases at V and 3 bases at J; junction bases unmatched: 8. The CDR3 length is 15 residues. Germline-derived CDR1 and CDR2 are MNHEY and SMNVEV (reference sequence). The CDR3 protein is CASSQDRGPYYGYTF. Here the CDR3 DNA reads TGTGCCAGCAGCCAGGACAGGGGTCCCTACTATGGCTACACCTTC.

CDR3 protein: CSVGQNLGNTIYF. CDR3 coding DNA: TGCAGCGTAGGACAAAATCTTGGAAACACCATATATTTT. This rearrangement joins TRBV29-1 to TRBJ1-3; TRBD1 might be the D (5 bases). CDR1 SQVTM and CDR2 ANQGSEA come from the germline V gene. This CDR3 spans 13 amino acids. The ends were cut back, 6 bases at V and 3 bases at J, with 12 bases in the middle.

The CDR3 region is CASSLRDRGHEQYF. CDR3 DNA: TGTGCCAGCAGCCTCCGGGACAGGGGGCATGAGCAGTACTTC. The V call is TRBV9, the J call TRBJ2-7, with 12 positions matching TRBD1. In germline, CDR1 is SGDLS, CDR2 YYNGEE. With V trimmed by 4 bases and J by 7 bases, 6 bases remained unmatched. CDR3 size: 14 residues. Complete variable domain (other parts from reference TRBV9 and TRBJ2-7): DSGVTQTPKHLITATGQRVTLRCSPRSGDLSVYWYQQSLDQGLQFLIQYYNGEERAKGNILERFSAQQFPDLHSELNLSSLELGDSALYFCASSLRDRGHEQYFGPGTRLTVT.

The V call is TRBV19, the J call TRBJ1-2, with 11 bases that match TRBD1. V lost 6 bases, J lost 3 bases, and 3 bases stayed unmatched. Germline-derived CDR1 and CDR2 are LNHDA and SQIVND (reference sequence). The CDR3 is 14 residues long. The CDR3 DNA follows: TGTGCCAGTAGGGACAGGGGGCACGACTATGGCTACACCTTC. This sequence encodes CASRDRGHDYGYTF.

V usage is TRBV25-1 and J usage is TRBJ2-7; D is undetermined. This CDR3 has 12 amino acids. The V gene lost 8 bases and the J gene lost 2 bases, with 10 bases spanning the gap. Germline-derived CDR1 and CDR2 are MGHDK and SYGVNS. Written as DNA, the CDR3 is TGTGCCAGCGCTACAGTTCCCTACGAGCAGTACTTC. It codes for CASATVPYEQYF.

The genes are TRBV4-3 and TRBJ1-1; 7 bases match TRBD1. CDR1 is LGHNA and CDR2 is YSLEER in the germline V gene. CDR3 size: 17 residues. Unmatched junction bases numbered 14, after V lost 5 bases and J lost 2 bases. The CDR3 nucleotides are TGCGCCAGCAGCAGGAACCGGGACAGTTGGTTCAACACTGAAGCTTTCTTT. Translation: CASSRNRDSWFNTEAFF.

The chain carries TRBV7-2 and TRBJ2-1; D gene uncertain. The CDR3 contains 15 residues. The V gene's germline CDR1 is SGHTA and CDR2 FQGNSA. Trimming stripped 5 bases from V and 0 bases from J, with 11 bases between. In DNA, the CDR3 is TGTGCCAGCAGCCCCCCGGGTAGCTCCTACAATGAGCAGTTCTTC. It encodes CASSPPGSSYNEQFF. Variable domain in full (rest from reference TRBV7-2 and TRBJ2-1): GAGVSQSPSNKVTEKGKDVELRCDPISGHTALYWYRQSLGQGLEFLIYFQGNSAPDKSGLPSDRFSAERTGGSVSTLTIQRTQQEDSAVYLCASSPPGSSYNEQFFGPGTRLTVL.